This T cell receptor (beta chain) originates from a study of blood T cell repertoires in COVID-19. Only one count was recorded for this clone. Between the trimmed V and J ends, which lost 5 bases and 5 bases, there was a span of 9 bases. CDR3 length: 13 amino acids. CDR1 WNHNN and CDR2 SYGVQD come from the germline V gene (reference sequence). Per the authors' pipeline: Researchers report that nucleated cell counts were estimated from reference gene primer amplification. Method: immunoSEQ multiplex PCR; TCRdb's copy keeps in-frame clones and lacks some. The DNA was the basis for D and trimming; V, J and clone size are from that table. The sample has 150,000 to 200,000 clones, around 82% seen once.

The receptor's source is a man in his forties or fifties who had recovered from COVID-19. V usage is TRBV10-1 and J usage is TRBJ2-2, with D tentatively TRBD2 (5 bases). Sequenced: PBMCs or T cells enriched from blood (not recorded which). This CDR3 is CASSIGGTGELFF. The CDR3 coding sequence is TGCGCCAGCAGTATCGGCGGGACCGGGGAGCTGTTTTTT.